Listed below are T cell receptor beta chains from one sample, sequenced in a study of blood T cell repertoires in COVID-19. Using immunoSEQ multiplex PCR, the repertoire was profiled, and TCRdb retains in-frame clones only, with some absent. The sample lists 150,000 to 200,000 clones, about four fifths occurring once. The specimen was PBMCs or T cells enriched from blood (not recorded which). The origin of the receptors is a middle-aged man who had recovered from COVID-19. Each CDR3 is given with its conserved first and last residue. D genes are given only for firm matches.

cdr3_aa j_call v_call d_call
CASSYGTGNFNEQFF TRBJ2-1 TRBV6-5 TRBD1
CASGGETTTGELFF TRBJ2-2 TRBV5-1 TRBD2
CASSLSGNTDTQYF TRBJ2-3 TRBV11-2 TRBD2
CASSSTGWASEKLFF TRBJ1-4 TRBV11-2 .
CAWRDRGYEQYF TRBJ2-7 TRBV30 TRBD1
CASSLVSGRAETQYF TRBJ2-5 TRBV5-4 TRBD2
CASSRTGSGRGSPSSYEQYF TRBJ2-7 TRBV3-1/TRBV3-2 TRBD1
CASTQAGRANYGYTF TRBJ1-2 TRBV28 .
CASSLTGQVIDEQFF TRBJ2-1 TRBV5-1 TRBD1
CASSEVFGGGQPQHF TRBJ1-5 TRBV6-1 .
CASADRGSPLHF TRBJ1-6 TRBV6-5 TRBD1
CASVAGTEAYEQYF TRBJ2-7 TRBV6-6 .
CASSNDRRPDTQYF TRBJ2-3 TRBV7-9 .
CATRGDNEQFF TRBJ2-1 TRBV24-1 .
CASSQDEVGAGEKLFF TRBJ1-4 TRBV14 .
CASSEPQGTSVFDEQFF TRBJ2-1 TRBV5-6 TRBD2
CASSILPLTENEQFF TRBJ2-1 TRBV19 .
CASSRTGSYEQYF TRBJ2-7 TRBV28 .
CASSFSGLDTIYF TRBJ1-3 TRBV12-3/TRBV12-4 .
CATSRVRAGVRETQYF TRBJ2-5 TRBV15 TRBD2
CSVEGPPRAGGPTNTGELFF TRBJ2-2 TRBV29-1 TRBD2
CASVWGRGNNEQFF TRBJ2-1 TRBV6-5 .
CASSPRTGDSTDTQYF TRBJ2-3 TRBV25-1 TRBD1
CASSFRSRDSGNTIYF TRBJ1-3 TRBV7-2 .
CASSPDRNSPLHF TRBJ1-6 TRBV7-3 TRBD1
CASSPIGGTYEQYF TRBJ2-7 TRBV18 TRBD2
CASSLTRGNQPQHF TRBJ1-5 TRBV28 .
CASSLGGKLANVLTF TRBJ2-6 TRBV5-1 .
CASSIGGSRAGGLDTQYF TRBJ2-3 TRBV19 TRBD2
CASSLGFGRSTDTQYF TRBJ2-3 TRBV7-3 .
CASSLARDRPSYEQYF TRBJ2-7 TRBV7-8 TRBD1
CASSQGSRGLAGGSGANVLTF TRBJ2-6 TRBV4-2 TRBD2
CASSLRQGHNQPQHF TRBJ1-5 TRBV7-2 TRBD1
CASSLMSSGMQETQYF TRBJ2-5 TRBV5-1 .
CASSPPGRTYNEQFF TRBJ2-1 TRBV4-1 .
CAIQTSMDNEQFF TRBJ2-1 TRBV10-3 TRBD2
CASSLRQGGYGYTF TRBJ1-2 TRBV5-6 TRBD1
CASSLAPGGGYTF TRBJ1-2 TRBV12-3/TRBV12-4 .
CASSRIWGDIQYF TRBJ2-4 TRBV12-3/TRBV12-4 .
CASSSGSYEQYF TRBJ2-7 TRBV28 TRBD2
CASRGGASYGYTF TRBJ1-2 TRBV28 .